This entry lists 20 T cell receptor beta chains sequenced from one sample in a study of T cell responses to AZD1222 COVID-19 vaccine. TCRdb's table, derived via immunoSEQ multiplex PCR, lists solely in-frame clones and lacks some. The sample contains around 130,000 clones, 70% to 90% of which appear only once. The specimen was peripheral blood, collected on day 0 of AZD1222 vaccination. All receptors come from an adult in good health.

The genes are TRBV28 and TRBJ2-2; 10 nucleotides agree with TRBD1. Trimming removed 6 bases from V and 5 bases from J; junction bases left unmatched: 15. There are 18 residues in the CDR3. Per the germline V gene, CDR1 is MDHEN and CDR2 is SYDVKM. The CDR3 protein is CASRNRDRGQIWTGELFF. The CDR3 region has the DNA TGTGCCAGCAGAAACCGGGACAGGGGCCAAATCTGGACCGGGGAGCTGTTTTTT.

This clone was seen only a few times. The chain couples TRBV4-3 to TRBJ2-1, with 7 positions matching TRBD2. CDR1 LGHNA and CDR2 YSLEER come from the germline V gene. The ends lost 6 bases at V and 6 bases at J; junction bases unmatched: 17. The CDR3 contains 17 residues. The CDR3 region has the DNA TGCGCCAGCAGGCTGTGGATAATAGGTGGGAGGGTCAATGAGCAGTTCTTC. This gives the protein CASRLWIIGGRVNEQFF.

The count of this clone is one. The chain recombines TRBV18 with TRBJ2-7; D may be TRBD1 (5 bases). This CDR3 comprises 19 residues. The V end lost 3 bases, the J end lost 1 base, and 25 bases lay between the germline ends. The V gene's germline CDR1 is KGHSH and CDR2 LQKENI. CDR3 sequence (DNA): TGTGCCAGCTCACCTCCCCAGGGTGGAAATATAGGTAGTTCCTACGAGCAGTACTTC. Protein product: CASSPPQGGNIGSSYEQYF.

The chain combines TRBV5-8 with TRBJ2-3; D might be TRBD2 (6 bases). The V end lost 2 bases, the J end lost 0 bases, and 22 bases lay between the germline ends. There are 19 residues in the CDR3. From germline, CDR1 is SGHTS and CDR2 YDEGEE. CDR3 sequence: CASSFVRSGAAASTDTQYF. The CDR3 nucleotides read TGTGCCAGCAGCTTCGTACGTTCGGGAGCGGCGGCTAGCACAGATACGCAGTATTTT.

The chain links TRBV19 to TRBJ1-3; 7 bases are shared with TRBD1. Losses at the gene ends were 5 bases for V and 2 bases for J; bases not matched to a gene: 6. The CDR3 is 15 residues long. Germline CDR1 LNHDA, CDR2 SQIVND (reference sequence). The CDR3 is CASSAHRGTGNTIYF. For the CDR3, the DNA is TGTGCCAGTAGTGCTCACAGGGGCACTGGAAACACCATATATTTT.

The table lists this clone with a few counts. V and J are TRBV7-7 and TRBJ2-2; a weak D match, TRBD2 (6 bases). The CDR3 covers 16 residues. Between the trimmed V and J ends, which lost 4 bases and 2 bases, there was a span of 14 bases. Germline CDR1 is SSHAT and CDR2 is FNYEAQ (reference sequence). CDR3 sequence: CASSSMRGLNTGELFF. The DNA for the CDR3 is TGTGCCAGCAGCTCCATGCGGGGCCTAAACACCGGGGAGCTGTTTTTT.

J is TRBJ2-1 and V is TRBV2; 7 bases map to TRBD1. Germline lookup yields CDR1 SNHLY and CDR2 FYNNEI. Trimming cost V 1 base and J 4 bases; bases outside gene matches: 4. This CDR3 is built from 15 residues. In DNA, the CDR3 is TGTGCCAGCAGTGAAGGAGCAGGGGGTTACAATGAGCAGTTCTTC. Translated: CASSEGAGGYNEQFF.

CDR3 nucleotides: TGTGCCAGCAGCCAAAGCACCGGGGAGCTGTTTTTT. Its translation: CASSQSTGELFF. The rearrangement links TRBV3-1 (or the pseudogene TRBV3-2) to TRBJ2-2; D is uncertain. The V end lost 2 bases, the J end lost 4 bases, and 2 bases lay between the germline ends. This CDR3 region has 12 residues. Per germline, CDR1 LGHDT and CDR2 YNNKEL (reference sequence).

This clone was found once. The chain is built from TRBV3-1 (or the pseudogene TRBV3-2) and TRBJ2-1, with 14 bases that match TRBD2. This CDR3 contains 19 residues. Germline CDR1 and CDR2: LGHDT and YNNKEL (reference sequence). Trimming at V came to 1 base and at J to 0 bases, leaving 5 bases not matched to a gene. CDR3 nucleotides: TGTGCCAGCAGCCAAGTGGGACTAGCGGGGGAACCCTCCTACAATGAGCAGTTCTTC. Translation: CASSQVGLAGEPSYNEQFF.

The V gene is TRBV12-3 or TRBV12-4, the J gene TRBJ1-1; 10 bases fit TRBD1. The CDR3 consists of 13 residues. Trimming cost V 6 bases and J 4 bases; bases outside gene matches: 2. Here the CDR3 DNA reads TGTGCCAGCAGGACAGGGGGCGGCACTGAAGCTTTCTTT. It specifies CASRTGGGTEAFF.

In this sample, this clone turned up once. Other DNA sequences within the sample encode an identical CDR3. The chain carries TRBV5-1 and TRBJ2-7; D is undetermined. Per germline, CDR1 SGHRS and CDR2 YFSETQ. This CDR3 is 11 amino acids long. Trimming took 0 bases from V and 4 from J, leaving 2 bases between them. CDR3 region: CASSLEYEQYF. The CDR3 region has the DNA TGCGCCAGCAGCTTGGAGTACGAGCAGTACTTC.

The gene calls are TRBV5-4 and TRBJ2-2; D is ambiguous. Trimming removed 0 bases at V and 3 bases at J, with 6 bases between. The CDR3 contains 14 residues. The germline V gene has CDR1 SGHNT and CDR2 YYREEE (reference sequence). CDR3 sequence (DNA): TGTGCCAGCAGCTTGGGCCAGTACACCGGGGAGCTGTTTTTT. Protein product: CASSLGQYTGELFF.

J is TRBJ2-6 and V is TRBV28, with 11 nucleotides matching TRBD1. Unmatched junction bases numbered 10, after V lost 5 bases and J lost 4 bases. The length of the CDR3 is 18 residues. Germline CDR1 and CDR2: MDHEN and SYDVKM. CDR3 bases: TGTGCCAGCAGTGTTCCGGGACAGGGGGTCCCAGGGGCCAACGTCCTGACTTTC. It codes for CASSVPGQGVPGANVLTF.

The chain employs TRBV5-1 and TRBJ2-7; no reliable D call. The germline V gene encodes CDR1 SGHRS and CDR2 YFSETQ. Between the trimmed V and J ends, which lost 4 bases and 1 base, there was a span of 15 bases. This CDR3 contains 15 residues. CDR3 bases: TGCGCCAGCAGCCCCCGGTCGCAAATATCCTACGAGCAGTACTTC. Protein product: CASSPRSQISYEQYF. The variable domain in full, with the rest retrieved from reference TRBV5-1 and TRBJ2-7, is KAGVTQTPRYLIKTRGQQVTLSCSPISGHRSVSWYQQTPGQGLQFLFEYFSETQRNKGNFPGRFSGRQFSNSRSEMNVSTLELGDSALYLCASSPRSQISYEQYFGPGTRLTVT.

This clone came up once. This chain joins TRBV6-7 and TRBJ1-2; 7 nucleotides align to TRBD1. TRBV6-7 is recorded as an ORF, its role being uncertain. This CDR3 is 13 amino acids long. Trimming at V came to 4 bases and at J to 6 bases, leaving 5 bases not matched to a gene. CDR3 nucleotide sequence: TGTGCCAGCAGTTTCGACAGGGAGGATGGCTACACCTTC. This codes for CASSFDREDGYTF.

This clone was seen only a few times. The rearrangement joins TRBV5-6 to TRBJ2-2; D may match TRBD1 or TRBD2 (5 bases each). CDR3 length equals 15 residues. Germline V gives CDR1 SGHDT, CDR2 YYEEEE. Trimming pared 5 bases from V and 2 bases from J, leaving 13 bases between. CDR3 amino acids: CASSPGRANTGELFF. Written as DNA, the CDR3 is TGTGCCAGCAGTCCGGGACGGGCAAACACCGGGGAGCTGTTTTTT.

The chain uses TRBV7-2 and TRBJ2-1; 7 bases are shared with TRBD1. Germline loops: CDR1 SGHTA, CDR2 FQGNSA. V trimming: 4 bases; J trimming: 6 bases; junction bases outside the gene matches: 6. This CDR3 is built from 14 residues. The CDR3 nucleotides read TGTGCCAGCAGCTCATACAGGGGTCCCAATGAGCAGTTCTTC. Its translation: CASSSYRGPNEQFF.

This sequence joins TRBV27 and TRBJ1-5; D possibly corresponds to TRBD1 (5 bases). CDR3 length: 12 residues. The germline gives CDR1 MNHEY, CDR2 SMNVEV (reference sequence). Trimming removed 8 bases from V and 7 bases from J, with 12 bases in between. CDR3 amino acids: CASSLRGQPQHF. Here the CDR3 DNA reads TGTGCCAGCTCCCTTCGGGGGCAGCCCCAGCATTTT.

The chain employs TRBV9 and TRBJ2-2; D ambiguous. The CDR3 covers 14 residues. Germline-derived CDR1 and CDR2 are SGDLS and YYNGEE. V was clipped by 0 bases and J by 7 bases, with 10 bases between them. CDR3 protein: CASSVGVASGELFF. Written as DNA, the CDR3 is TGTGCCAGCAGCGTAGGAGTAGCAAGCGGGGAGCTGTTTTTT.

The CDR3, as DNA: TGTGCCAGCGATTGGGGCGGTCAGAACACTGAAGCTTTCTTT. This translates into CASDWGGQNTEAFF. This sequence joins TRBV6-5 and TRBJ1-1, with D maybe TRBD1 (5 bases). The V end lost 8 bases, the J end lost 1 base, and 14 bases lay between the germline ends. Germline loops: CDR1 MNHEY, CDR2 SVGAGI. The CDR3 loop spans 14 amino acids.